This entry describes one TCR beta chain. Per the study methods: Amplification with reference gene primers provided the estimates of nucleated cell counts. The table came from immunoSEQ multiplex PCR; TCRdb's copy has only in-frame clones and leaves some out. D and trimming were read from the DNA, whereas the V and J calls and clone size are those reported in that table. Of roughly 200,000 clones in the sample, 70% to 90% are singletons; the top ten hold roughly 4%. Recruits, aged roughly 18 to 89 years, lived in roughly 22 US areas. Cohort assignment relied on participant-reported clinical history. Someone with COVID-19 had been met by exposed participants within 2 weeks before study entry. The CDR3 is 17 residues long. V lost 2 bases and J lost 3; bases outside the gene matches: 7. Germline V gene data show CDR1 as MNHNS and CDR2 as SASEGT. This specimen comes from a study of blood T cell repertoires in COVID-19.

Sequenced: PBMCs or T cells enriched from blood (not recorded which). This chain connects TRBV6-1 to TRBJ1-3; 10 positions agree with TRBD1. The sequence derives from a woman aged 30 to 39 who had been exposed to COVID-19. The CDR3, as DNA: TGTGCCAGCAGTGAAAGGGGGGACAGGGGTCTTGGAAACACCATATATTTT. It yields the protein CASSERGDRGLGNTIYF.